The source of this T cell receptor (beta chain) is a study of T cells in Graves' hyperthyroidism and ophthalmopathy. The investigators amplified TCR beta CDR3 regions from RNA transcripts. The TCR CDR3 first-round RT-PCR relied on the HTBI primer set. TCRdb re-called the multiplex PCR reads through MiXCR, storing one row per CDR3 protein. Seen here are some 800,000 distinct CDR3 sequences, about two fifths observed once, and the top ten hold 7.5% to 9.5%. The germline V gene has CDR1 MGHDK and CDR2 SYGVNS. V lost 3 bases, J lost 4 bases, and 15 bases lay in between. This CDR3 is 15 amino acids long. Study-wide results and caveats: Ophthalmopathy stood apart from stable hyperthyroidism in a 13 V-J model.

This clonotype was seen many times. Its antigen is undetermined. The sequencing input was blood. The origin of this receptor is a man younger than 35 with Graves' hyperthyroidism. This chain connects TRBV25-1 to TRBJ1-1; D perhaps matches TRBD1 (5 bases). The CDR3 protein is CASSEWGVGATEAFF. Here the CDR3 DNA reads TGTGCCAGCAGTGAGTGGGGGGTAGGGGCCACTGAAGCTTTCTTT.